The 20 T cell receptor beta chains in this list originate from one sample, sequenced in a study of human T cells and chemical hapten exposure. Documented time point: pre-sensitization, week 0. This sample's treatment: therapeutic diphenylcyclopropenone sensitization with weekly scalp DPC. One entry per CDR3 protein results from TCRdb running MiXCR on the RACE reads. Of some 200,000 distinct CDR3 sequences listed, approximately 29% are singletons. Sequencing used whole blood, obtained in connection with sensitization to the hapten diphenylcyclopropenone (DPC). These receptors were collected from a young woman with alopecia areata. Some clones in this sample may be carry-over from other donors' samples.

This clonotype was seen only a few times. The rearrangement links TRBV29-1 to TRBJ2-2, with a possible D match to TRBD1 (6 bases). CDR1 and CDR2 (germline): SQVTM, ANQGSEA. Trimming cost V 7 bases and J 2 bases, with 14 bases left between them. This CDR3 has 14 residues. The CDR3 sequence: CSARDTSNTGELFF. Here the CDR3 DNA reads TGCAGCGCCCGGGACACGAGTAACACCGGGGAGCTGTTTTTT.

Only a few counts were recorded for this clonotype. The chain has TRBV5-1 and TRBJ2-2; D is perhaps TRBD1 (5 bases). Germline CDR1 and CDR2: SGHRS and YFSETQ. The CDR3 covers 15 residues. V was cut by 4 bases and J by 2 bases, with 12 bases left in between. CDR3 DNA sequence: TGCGCCAGCAGCCTGGGCCAGGGTAACACCGGGGAGCTGTTTTTT. Translating gives CASSLGQGNTGELFF.

V gene TRBV4-2 combines with J gene TRBJ1-4; D ambiguous. Looked up from germline, CDR1 is LGHNA and CDR2 is YNFKEQ. The length of the CDR3 is 12 residues. V lost 1 base to trimming and J lost 13 bases, with 10 bases between them. CDR3 nucleotide sequence: TGTGCCAGCAGCCAAGTGGGAAGACGACTGTTTTTT. It encodes CASSQVGRRLFF.

The chain has TRBV28 and TRBJ2-3; 7 bases are a match to TRBD2. The CDR3 contains 14 residues. Germline values: CDR1 MDHEN, CDR2 SYDVKM. After removal of 6 bases from V and 2 bases from J, the junction contained 5 bases not matched to a gene. The CDR3 nucleotides are TGTGCCAGCAGGGGGGGGATTCCCACAGATACGCAGTATTTT. This gives the protein CASRGGIPTDTQYF. Full variable domain (outside the CDR3, taken from reference TRBV28 and TRBJ2-3): DVKVTQSSRYLVKRTGEKVFLECVQDMDHENMFWYRQDPGLGLRLIYFSYDVKMKEKGDIPEGYSVSREKKERFSLILESASTNQTSMYLCASRGGIPTDTQYFGPGTRLTVL.

The genes are TRBV4-2 and TRBJ1-5, with D unclear. The V gene lost 0 bases and the J gene lost 5 bases, with 5 bases spanning the gap. CDR1 is LGHNA and CDR2 is YNFKEQ in the germline V gene. CDR3 length: 13 amino acids. The CDR3 loop is CASSQDPYQPQHF. Here the CDR3 DNA reads TGTGCCAGCAGCCAAGACCCGTATCAGCCCCAGCATTTT.

In this sample, this clonotype turned up a few times. J is TRBJ2-5 and V is TRBV30, with D uncertain. V lost 0 bases to trimming and J lost 5 bases, with 10 bases between them. The germline V gene encodes CDR1 GTSNPN and CDR2 SVGIG (reference sequence). The CDR3 is 13 residues long. In DNA form, the CDR3 reads TGTGCCTGGAGTGTCCCCAGTACGGAGACCCAGTACTTC. Translating it yields CAWSVPSTETQYF.

This clonotype was observed a handful of times. V and J are TRBV4-2 and TRBJ2-2; 11 bases agree with TRBD2. CDR3 length: 16 residues. Per the germline V gene, CDR1 is LGHNA and CDR2 is YNFKEQ. The V segment lost 1 base and the J segment 3 bases; nucleotides outside the gene matches: 1. For the CDR3, the DNA is TGTGCCAGCAGCCAAGTAGCGGGGGGGTACACCGGGGAGCTGTTTTTT. Amino acids: CASSQVAGGYTGELFF.

This clonotype showed up just a few times. CDR3 in amino acids: CAISPRLAGSQETQYF. As DNA, the CDR3 is TGTGCCATCAGTCCCCGACTAGCGGGGTCCCAAGAGACCCAGTACTTC. This sequence joins TRBV10-3 and TRBJ2-5; TRBD2 aligns across 11 bases. Germline V gene lookup returns CDR1 ENHRY and CDR2 SYGVKD. Unmatched junction bases numbered 6, after V lost 5 bases and J lost 1 base. The CDR3 consists of 16 residues.

This clonotype was observed a handful of times. The genes are TRBV4-3 and TRBJ2-3, with TRBD1 matching over 9 bases. Trimming at V came to 0 bases and at J to 4 bases, leaving 8 bases not matched to a gene. The CDR3 has 17 amino acids. Germline CDR1 is LGHNA and CDR2 is YSLEER. CDR3 DNA sequence: TGCGCCAGCAGCCAAGATCAGGGGACAGGGCTGGCAGATACGCAGTATTTT. Protein sequence: CASSQDQGTGLADTQYF.

The rearrangement joins TRBV28 to TRBJ2-1; 9 nucleotides line up with TRBD2. CDR1 is MDHEN, CDR2 SYDVKM, per germline. This CDR3 spans 16 amino acids. The J segment lost 2 bases and the V segment lost 7 bases, leaving 9 bases of the junction unmatched. For the CDR3, the DNA is TGTGCCAGCACCGAAGGGCTAGCGGGAACCTACAATGAGCAGTTCTTC. Residues: CASTEGLAGTYNEQFF.

The sample holds a few counts of this clonotype. The gene calls are TRBV29-1 and TRBJ1-1, with TRBD1 as a possible D gene (5 bases). The germline CDR1 and CDR2 sequences are SQVTM and ANQGSEA. The V gene lost 6 bases and the J gene lost 10 bases, with 15 bases spanning the gap. The CDR3 has 11 residues. DNA of the CDR3: TGCAGCGTCGTTACAGGAGCTGGAGCTTTCTTT. Amino acid sequence: CSVVTGAGAFF.

V and J are TRBV6-6 and TRBJ2-6, with 9 bases identical to TRBD1. This CDR3 region has 15 residues. Germline V lookup: CDR1 MNHNY, CDR2 SVGAGI (reference sequence). Losses at the gene ends were 6 bases for V and 0 bases for J; bases not matched to a gene: 0. The CDR3 DNA follows: TGTGCCAGCAGGACAGGGGGCTCTGGGGCCAACGTCCTGACTTTC. It specifies CASRTGGSGANVLTF.

The chain links TRBV28 to TRBJ2-7, with TRBD1 identical over 7 bases. This CDR3 has 12 residues. CDR1 and CDR2 (germline): MDHEN, SYDVKM. V shed 4 bases, J shed 7 bases, and the junction held 4 bases outside the gene matches. Here the CDR3 DNA reads TGTGCCAGCAGTTCCGACAGGGATGAGCAGTACTTC. This translates into CASSSDRDEQYF.

The V call is TRBV28, the J call TRBJ2-7; D unclear. CDR1 is MDHEN and CDR2 is SYDVKM in the germline V gene. The CDR3 extends over 14 amino acids. V shed 6 bases and J shed 0 bases, with 12 bases lying between them. CDR3 amino acids: CASSPATFSYEQYF. The CDR3 nucleotides read TGTGCCAGCAGCCCCGCGACCTTCTCCTACGAGCAGTACTTC.

J is TRBJ1-2 and V is TRBV28; unclear D gene. CDR1 is MDHEN, CDR2 SYDVKM, per germline. CDR3 length: 14 amino acids. V gave up 2 bases and J gave up 7 bases, with 14 bases separating them. This chain's CDR3 is CASSLIGGGFGYTF. DNA of the CDR3: TGTGCCAGCAGTTTAATCGGTGGTGGTTTTGGCTACACCTTC.

This clonotype was counted only a few times. This chain connects TRBV9 to TRBJ2-3; possibly TRBD1 or TRBD2 for D (5 bases each). V lost 0 bases to trimming and J lost 2 bases, with 13 bases between them. Germline-derived CDR1 and CDR2 are SGDLS and YYNGEE. The CDR3 runs 16 residues. The CDR3 spells CASSVGRGQVTDTQYF. CDR3 bases: TGTGCCAGCAGCGTAGGCCGGGGCCAAGTCACAGATACGCAGTATTTT.

This clonotype was seen at least ten times. This chain uses TRBV7-2 with TRBJ2-7; the match to TRBD2 covers 12 bases. This CDR3 contains 17 residues. Germline-derived CDR1 and CDR2 are SGHTA and FQGNSA. J lost 1 base, V lost 1 base, and 5 bases had no gene match. In DNA, the CDR3 is TGTGCCAGCAGCTTAGTAAGGACTAGCGGGGTATCCTACGAGCAGTACTTC. It translates to CASSLVRTSGVSYEQYF. The full variable domain, rest sourced from reference TRBV7-2 and TRBJ2-7, is GAGVSQSPSNKVTEKGKDVELRCDPISGHTALYWYRQSLGQGLEFLIYFQGNSAPDKSGLPSDRFSAERTGGSVSTLTIQRTQQEDSAVYLCASSLVRTSGVSYEQYFGPGTRLTVT.

This clonotype has just a few counts. The rearrangement links TRBV4-2 to TRBJ1-6, with no clear D. V shed 2 bases and J shed 5 bases, with 4 bases lying between them. CDR3 length equals 13 residues. Germline-derived CDR1 and CDR2 are LGHNA and YNFKEQ. The CDR3 spells CASSQFDNSPLHF. The CDR3 region has the DNA TGTGCCAGCAGCCAATTCGATAATTCACCCCTCCACTTT.

The chain uses TRBV6-1 and TRBJ1-4; maybe TRBD1 (5 bases). This CDR3 is built from 14 residues. The ends were cut back, 3 bases at V and 3 bases at J, with 8 bases in the middle. Looked up from germline, CDR1 is MNHNS and CDR2 is SASEGT. In DNA form, the CDR3 reads TGTGCCAGCAGTGATGGGGGTTCTAATGAAAAACTGTTTTTT. The encoded protein is CASSDGGSNEKLFF.

A few counts support this clonotype. J is TRBJ2-2 and V is TRBV7-2; D may correspond to TRBD1 or TRBD2 (5 bases each). Germline V gene sequence: CDR1 SGHTA, CDR2 FQGNSA. The CDR3 spans 15 residues. The ends were cut back, 0 bases at V and 4 bases at J, with 9 bases in the middle. The chain's CDR3 is CASSLASGSTGELFF. CDR3 DNA sequence: TGTGCCAGCAGCTTAGCTTCAGGGAGCACCGGGGAGCTGTTTTTT. Based on the CDR3 plus reference TRBV7-2 and TRBJ2-2, the full variable domain is GAGVSQSPSNKVTEKGKDVELRCDPISGHTALYWYRQSLGQGLEFLIYFQGNSAPDKSGLPSDRFSAERTGGSVSTLTIQRTQQEDSAVYLCASSLASGSTGELFFGEGSRLTVL.